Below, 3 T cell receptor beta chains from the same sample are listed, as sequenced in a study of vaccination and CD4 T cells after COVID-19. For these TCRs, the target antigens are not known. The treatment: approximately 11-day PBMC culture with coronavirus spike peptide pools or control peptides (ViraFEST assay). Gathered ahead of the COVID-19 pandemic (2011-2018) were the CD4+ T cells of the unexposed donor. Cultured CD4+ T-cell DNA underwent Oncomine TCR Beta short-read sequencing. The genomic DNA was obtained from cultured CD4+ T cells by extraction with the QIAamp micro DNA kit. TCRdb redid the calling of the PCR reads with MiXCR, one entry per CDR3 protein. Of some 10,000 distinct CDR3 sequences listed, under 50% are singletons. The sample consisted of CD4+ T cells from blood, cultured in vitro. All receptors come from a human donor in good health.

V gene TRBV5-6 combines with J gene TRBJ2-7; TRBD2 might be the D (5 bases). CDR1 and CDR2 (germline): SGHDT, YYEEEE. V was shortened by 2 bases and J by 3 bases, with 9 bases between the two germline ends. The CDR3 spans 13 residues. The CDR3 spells CASSFYEGYEQYF. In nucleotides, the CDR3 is TGTGCCAGCAGCTTTTACGAGGGCTACGAGCAGTACTTC.

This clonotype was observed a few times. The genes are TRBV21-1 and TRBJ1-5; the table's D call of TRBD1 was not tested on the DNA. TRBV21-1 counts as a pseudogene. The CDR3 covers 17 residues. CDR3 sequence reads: CASSTVGGGDSNQPQHF. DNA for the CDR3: TGTGCCAGCAGCACGGTGGGAGGGGGCGATAGCAATCAGCCCCAGCATTTT.

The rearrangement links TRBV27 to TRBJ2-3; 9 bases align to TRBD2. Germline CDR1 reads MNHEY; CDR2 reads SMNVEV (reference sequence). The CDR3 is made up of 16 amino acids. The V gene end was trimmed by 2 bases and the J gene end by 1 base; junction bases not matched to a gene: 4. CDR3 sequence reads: CASSLGSGRRTDTQYF. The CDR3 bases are TGTGCCAGCAGTTTAGGGAGCGGGAGGCGCACAGATACGCAGTATTTT.